A selection of T cell receptor beta chains follows, all from one sample in a study of OX40 agonist ivuxolimab in advanced cancers. TCRdb keeps only in-frame clones here, not all; method: immunoSEQ multiplex PCR. The profile shows 57,000 or so clones, under 95% of them singletons. This specimen was CD4+ or CD8+ T cells sorted from blood, taken in a trial of the OX40 agonist ivuxolimab. The origin of the receptors is an adult with an advanced solid tumor such as melanoma, head and neck, liver or kidney cancer. CDR3s include the opening cysteine and the closing phenylalanine or tryptophan. Each record gives: clone size, V gene, J gene, D gene, CDR3 DNA, CDR3 protein. The D gene is left open where the match is weak. Some rows have no size entry. The others give once, few or many, or a class for an expanded clone.

NA	TRBV11-2	TRBJ2-2	TRBD2	TGTGCCAGCAGCTTAGCGCGGGGGGCGGGAGCGAACACCGGGGAGCTGTTTTTT	CASSLARGAGANTGELFF
NA	TRBV19	TRBJ2-5	NA	TGTGCCAGTAGTCCCGGGGCGATAGAGACCCAGTACTTC	CASSPGAIETQYF
NA	TRBV27	TRBJ2-7	NA	TGTGCCAGCAGGCAGAGGCGGGACGGAACCTACGAGCAGTACTTC	CASRQRRDGTYEQYF
NA	TRBV2	TRBJ2-7	NA	TGTGCCAGCAATCTGTACAAGGAGCAGTACTTC	CASNLYKEQYF
NA	TRBV7-9	TRBJ2-1	NA	TGTGCCAGCAGCTTAGCCGGGGCGGGGTCCTACAATGAGCAGTTCTTC	CASSLAGAGSYNEQFF
NA	TRBV5-1	TRBJ2-1	TRBD2	TGCGCCAGCAGCTTGTCAGCGGGAGGGTTCGCCGAGCAGTTCTTC	CASSLSAGGFAEQFF
NA	TRBV27	TRBJ2-3	NA	TGTGCCAGCAGCAGAGACAACACAGATACGCAGTATTTT	CASSRDNTDTQYF
once	TRBV6-5	TRBJ2-7	NA	TGTGCCAGCAGTTACGGACGGACTACGGGCGAGCAGTACTTC	CASSYGRTTGEQYF
NA	TRBV4-3	TRBJ2-1	NA	TGCGCCAGCAGCCCCGGCCTACTACCCTACAATGAGCAGTTCTTC	CASSPGLLPYNEQFF
NA	TRBV6-5	TRBJ2-7	TRBD2	TGTGCCAGCGGACTAGCGGGAGGCTACGAGCAGTACTTC	CASGLAGGYEQYF
NA	TRBV7-2	TRBJ2-2	TRBD2	TGTGCCAGCAGCCGACTAGCGGAAAACACCGGGGAGCTGTTTTTT	CASSRLAENTGELFF
NA	TRBV6-5	TRBJ2-3	TRBD2	TGTGCCAGCAGTTACCGCCAGACTAGCGTGGATACGCAGTATTTT	CASSYRQTSVDTQYF
few	TRBV6-6	TRBJ2-6	TRBD1	TGTGCCAGCACCGGGAACAGGGGGCATGGGGCCAACGTCCTGACTTTC	CASTGNRGHGANVLTF
NA	TRBV7-9	TRBJ2-7	NA	TGTGCCAGCAGCGCCCAGCTGGCCACCTCCTACGAGCAGTACTTC	CASSAQLATSYEQYF
NA	TRBV15	TRBJ1-4	NA	TGTGCCACCAGCAGAATTGGGGCAACTAATGAAAAACTGTTTTTT	CATSRIGATNEKLFF
NA	TRBV6-5	TRBJ2-4	TRBD1	TGTGCCAGCAGTTTGACAGGGGGGAGCAAAAACATTCAGTACTTC	CASSLTGGSKNIQYF
NA	TRBV18	TRBJ1-4	NA	TGTGCCAGCTCACCACCTCAGGGGCGGGATGAAAAACTGTTTTTT	CASSPPQGRDEKLFF
NA	TRBV18	TRBJ2-5	NA	TGTGCCAGCTCACCCTCGGGGGGCCCAGAGACCCAGTACTTC	CASSPSGGPETQYF
NA	TRBV28	TRBJ1-2	NA	TGTGCCAGCAGACTGAGCAGGGTGCGGGATGGCTACACCTTC	CASRLSRVRDGYTF
NA	TRBV5-1	TRBJ2-3	NA	TGCGCCAGCAGCTTCCGAGCGAGCACAGATACGCAGTATTTT	CASSFRASTDTQYF
NA	TRBV4-3	TRBJ2-3	TRBD2	TGCGCCAGCAGCCAGGGCACACTAGCGGGAGTGGCAGATACGCAGTATTTT	CASSQGTLAGVADTQYF
NA	TRBV9	TRBJ2-2	NA	TGTGCCAGCAGCGTAGATTCGGCGGGCGGGGAGCTGTTTTTT	CASSVDSAGGELFF
NA	TRBV11-2	TRBJ2-7	NA	TGTGCCAGCAGCCACGTGAGACATCGGTTCTACGAGCAGTACTTC	CASSHVRHRFYEQYF
NA	TRBV6-6	TRBJ1-3	TRBD1	TGTGCCAGCAAGGGACAGGGGGCTTCCTCTGGAAACACCATATATTTT	CASKGQGASSGNTIYF
NA	TRBV2	TRBJ1-2	NA	TGTGCCAGCAGTGTGGACACTAACTATGGCTACACCTTC	CASSVDTNYGYTF
NA	TRBV10-3	TRBJ2-4	NA	TGTGCCACGCAACAGGGTCAAGGCAAAAACATTCAGTACTTC	CATQQGQGKNIQYF
NA	TRBV4-3	TRBJ1-1	NA	TGCGCCAGCAGCCAAGAGGGCCTGAACACTGAAGCTTTCTTT	CASSQEGLNTEAFF